This T cell receptor (beta chain) was recovered during a study of T cell changes during pregnancy in multiple sclerosis. The CDR3 runs to 14 residues. Germline V gives CDR1 SNHLY, CDR2 FYNNEI. Measured with immunoSEQ multiplex PCR; TCRdb has only the in-frame clones, and not every one. The sample carries about 58,000 clones, about 90% recorded once. Regarding this clone: At one end, the junction sequence differs from germline, possibly due to a read error.

The chain is built from TRBV2 and TRBJ1-6; tentatively, D is TRBD1 (5 bases). Specimen: CD4+ T cells from peripheral blood mononuclear cells, collected after pregnancy. The source is a female donor in good health, enrolled as a control in a pregnancy study. The CDR3 nucleotides are TGTGCCAGCAGTGTCACTGGGGCGGTTTCATCCCTCCACTTT. Its translation: CASSVTGAVSSLHF.